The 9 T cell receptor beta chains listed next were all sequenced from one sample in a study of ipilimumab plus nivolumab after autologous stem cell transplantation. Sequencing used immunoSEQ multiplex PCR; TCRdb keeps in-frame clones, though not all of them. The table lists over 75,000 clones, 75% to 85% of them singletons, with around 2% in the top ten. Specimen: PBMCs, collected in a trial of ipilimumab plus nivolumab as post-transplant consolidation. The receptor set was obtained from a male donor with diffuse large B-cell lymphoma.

The CDR3 protein is CASSPAGRRDTEAFF. The CDR3 coding sequence is TGCGCCAGCAGCCCCGCGGGAAGGAGGGACACTGAAGCTTTCTTT. The genes are TRBV5-1 and TRBJ1-1; D gene unclear. This CDR3 comprises 15 residues. Trimming pared 4 bases from V and 3 bases from J, leaving 16 bases between. Per the germline V gene, CDR1 is SGHRS and CDR2 is YFSETQ.

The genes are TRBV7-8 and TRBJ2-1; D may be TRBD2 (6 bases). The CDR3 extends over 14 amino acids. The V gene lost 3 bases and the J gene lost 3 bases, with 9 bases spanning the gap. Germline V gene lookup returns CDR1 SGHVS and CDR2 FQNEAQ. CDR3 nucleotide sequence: TGTGCCAGCAGCTTTTGGGGGGACTACAATGAGCAGTTCTTC. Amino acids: CASSFWGDYNEQFF.

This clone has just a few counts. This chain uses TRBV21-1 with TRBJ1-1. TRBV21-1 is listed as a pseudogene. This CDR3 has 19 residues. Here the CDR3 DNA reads TGTGCCAGCAGCAAAGTATGGTTGAGGGTCAGAGGGATTGGCACTGAAGCTTTCTTT. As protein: CASSKVWLRVRGIGTEAFF.

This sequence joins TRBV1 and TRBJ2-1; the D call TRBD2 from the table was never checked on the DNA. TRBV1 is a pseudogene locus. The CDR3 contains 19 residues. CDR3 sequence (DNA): TGCACCAGCAGCCAAGATGAGTATCCCCCTAGCGGGGGGGCCGGTGAGCAGTTCTTC. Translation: CTSSQDEYPPSGGAGEQFF.

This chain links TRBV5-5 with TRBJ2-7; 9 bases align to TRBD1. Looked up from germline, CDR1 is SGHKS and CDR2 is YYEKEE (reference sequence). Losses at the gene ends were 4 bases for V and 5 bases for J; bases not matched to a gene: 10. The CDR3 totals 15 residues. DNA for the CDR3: TGTGCCAGCAGCGGATTACCGGGACAGGGCGACGAGCAGTACTTC. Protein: CASSGLPGQGDEQYF.

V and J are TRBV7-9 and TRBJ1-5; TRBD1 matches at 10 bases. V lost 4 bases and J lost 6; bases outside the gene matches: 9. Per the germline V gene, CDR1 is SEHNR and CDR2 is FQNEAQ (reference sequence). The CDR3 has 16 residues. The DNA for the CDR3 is TGTGCCAGCAGCTCGTCGACAGGGGGCTTCACTCAGCCCCAGCATTTT. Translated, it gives CASSSSTGGFTQPQHF.

The CDR3 DNA reads TGCAGTGCTATAGCGGGGGGGCAGTACTTC. Translated: CSAIAGGQYF. The chain uses TRBV20-1 and TRBJ2-7, with 10 bases identical to TRBD2. With 4 bases clipped from V and 9 bases from J, the junction kept 0 bases outside the gene matches. CDR3 length: 10 residues. Germline CDR1 is DFQATT and CDR2 is SNEGSKA (reference sequence).

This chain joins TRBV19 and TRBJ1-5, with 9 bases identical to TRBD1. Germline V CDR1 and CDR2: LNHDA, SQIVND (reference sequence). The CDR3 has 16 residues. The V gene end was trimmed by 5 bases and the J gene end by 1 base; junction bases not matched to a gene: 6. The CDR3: CASSSSGTGSNQPQHF. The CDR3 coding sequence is TGTGCCAGTAGTTCCTCCGGGACAGGGAGCAATCAGCCCCAGCATTTT.

For the CDR3, the DNA is TGCGCCAGCAGTGACATGACAGACCTAAACACAGATACGCAGTATTTT. Amino acid sequence: CASSDMTDLNTDTQYF. J is TRBJ2-3 and V is TRBV10-1; D might be TRBD1 (5 bases). CDR3 length: 16 amino acids. Germline loops: CDR1 WNHNN, CDR2 SYGVQD (reference sequence). V was trimmed by 3 bases and J by 2 bases, leaving 15 bases between them.